This T cell receptor beta chain was documented in a study of blood T cells in healthy people across ages. Broader study findings: As age increased, TCR beta diversity per million T cells fell in a roughly linear fashion.

Germline CDR1 SGHRS, CDR2 YFSETQ. The CDR3 consists of 14 residues. V lost 0 bases and J 7 bases, leaving 11 bases between the germline ends. Each donor supplied roughly 9 milliliters of peripheral blood. PCR was performed a second time for about 6 to 12 cycles using a sample-barcoded 5' primer and a J-beta primer mix. Through a template-switch adaptor with 12 random nucleotides, each cDNA molecule received a tag. In TCRdb, the 5' RACE reads were re-called with MiXCR into one record per CDR3 protein. Among 1.6 million or so distinct CDR3 sequences listed, roughly 32% were seen once. This clonotype was counted between two and nine times. Its cognate antigen is unknown.

The gene calls are TRBV5-1 and TRBJ2-1; unclear D gene. Sequenced material: blood. This receptor was obtained from a woman aged 25 to 39 in good health. The CDR3 protein is CASSLAETWNEQFF. CDR3 sequence (DNA): TGCGCCAGCAGCTTGGCGGAGACTTGGAATGAGCAGTTCTTC.